This T cell receptor (beta chain) was sequenced for a study of OX40 agonist ivuxolimab in advanced cancers. Looking at the study overall: Patients were dosed intravenously with ivuxolimab at 0.01 to 10 mg/kg every 2 weeks.

Peripheral blood came from all dose cohorts at three timepoints. On this clone: Its antigen is not known.

The CDR3 is 15 residues long. The V end lost 1 base, the J end lost 2 bases, and 11 bases lay between the germline ends. From germline, CDR1 is SGHRS and CDR2 YFSETQ. Data came from immunoSEQ multiplex PCR; TCRdb stores just in-frame clones and leaves some out. The sample lists approximately 58,000 clones; 81% were seen once. General observations from the study: At 0.1 to 3.0 mg/kg, clonal expansion of CD4+ and CD8+ blood T cells had occurred by week 6.

This sequence was found in an adult with an advanced solid tumor such as melanoma, head and neck, liver or kidney cancer. The rearrangement links TRBV5-1 to TRBJ2-3; D is ambiguous. The specimen was CD4+ or CD8+ T cells sorted from blood, collected in a trial of the OX40 agonist ivuxolimab. This CDR3 reads CASSLSARSTDTQYF. CDR3 nucleotides: TGCGCCAGCAGCTTGAGCGCCAGGTCCACAGATACGCAGTATTTT.